This is a list of T cell receptor beta chains from one sample in a study of T-cell reconstitution after alpha-beta-depleted transplantation in children. TCRdb re-called the PCR reads through MiXCR, storing one row per CDR3 protein. The data show about 500,000 distinct CDR3 sequences, 30% to 35% seen once. The sequenced sample was PBMCs from the stem cell graft donor, obtained from the stem cell graft. Source of these receptors: a human donor who donated a stem cell graft to a child with aplastic anemia. Each CDR3 is given with its conserved first and last residue.

J gene: TRBJ2-5; V gene: TRBV27; CDR3 length: 15; CDR3 protein: CASSLRQQPKETQYF
J gene: TRBJ2-7; V gene: TRBV5-1; CDR3 length: 15; CDR3 protein: CASSSYRGLSYEQYF
J gene: TRBJ2-1; V gene: TRBV10-3; CDR3 length: 15; CDR3 protein: CAISELASGNNEQFF
J gene: TRBJ1-4; V gene: TRBV12-5; CDR3 length: 15; CDR3 protein: CASGPKGRDGEKLFF
J gene: TRBJ1-1; V gene: TRBV11-2; CDR3 length: 15; CDR3 protein: CASSLAARDRDEAFF
J gene: TRBJ2-3; V gene: TRBV5-1; CDR3 length: 15; CDR3 protein: CASSLDGISTDTQYF
J gene: TRBJ1-1; V gene: TRBV6-5; CDR3 length: 17; CDR3 protein: CASSYSPGFGRRTEAFF
J gene: TRBJ1-2; V gene: TRBV29-1; CDR3 length: 14; CDR3 protein: CSAFLTGRLTGYTF
J gene: TRBJ2-5; V gene: TRBV19; CDR3 length: 19; CDR3 protein: CASSSSGRALGSYQETQYF
J gene: TRBJ1-2; V gene: TRBV7-9; CDR3 length: 13; CDR3 protein: CASSPYLGGGYTF
J gene: TRBJ2-2; V gene: TRBV10-3; CDR3 length: 16; CDR3 protein: CAISELGTGTTGELFF
J gene: TRBJ1-5; V gene: TRBV27; CDR3 length: 17; CDR3 protein: CASSPRVGWDSNQPQHF
J gene: TRBJ2-1; V gene: TRBV2; CDR3 length: 21; CDR3 protein: CASIETGDRAGVTASYNEQFF
J gene: TRBJ1-6; V gene: TRBV7-2; CDR3 length: 16; CDR3 protein: CASSGEGQGYNSPLHF
J gene: TRBJ2-2; V gene: TRBV30; CDR3 length: 15; CDR3 protein: CAWSRATKNTGELFF
J gene: TRBJ1-4; V gene: TRBV30; CDR3 length: 12; CDR3 protein: CAWATGGGKLFF
J gene: TRBJ2-1; V gene: TRBV6-1; CDR3 length: 13; CDR3 protein: CASSGSEVNEQFF